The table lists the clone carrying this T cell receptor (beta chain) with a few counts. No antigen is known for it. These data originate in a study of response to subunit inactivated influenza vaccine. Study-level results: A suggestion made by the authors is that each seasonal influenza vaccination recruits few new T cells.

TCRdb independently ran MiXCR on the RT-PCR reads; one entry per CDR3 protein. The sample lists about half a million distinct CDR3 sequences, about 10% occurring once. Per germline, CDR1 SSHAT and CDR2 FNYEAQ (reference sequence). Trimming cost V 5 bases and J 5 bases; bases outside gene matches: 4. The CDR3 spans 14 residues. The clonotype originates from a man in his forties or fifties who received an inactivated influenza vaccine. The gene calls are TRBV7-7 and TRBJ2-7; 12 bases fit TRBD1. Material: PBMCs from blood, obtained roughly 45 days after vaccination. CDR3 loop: CASSPGQGAHEQYF. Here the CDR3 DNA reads TGTGCCAGCAGCCCGGGACAGGGGGCCCACGAGCAGTACTTC.